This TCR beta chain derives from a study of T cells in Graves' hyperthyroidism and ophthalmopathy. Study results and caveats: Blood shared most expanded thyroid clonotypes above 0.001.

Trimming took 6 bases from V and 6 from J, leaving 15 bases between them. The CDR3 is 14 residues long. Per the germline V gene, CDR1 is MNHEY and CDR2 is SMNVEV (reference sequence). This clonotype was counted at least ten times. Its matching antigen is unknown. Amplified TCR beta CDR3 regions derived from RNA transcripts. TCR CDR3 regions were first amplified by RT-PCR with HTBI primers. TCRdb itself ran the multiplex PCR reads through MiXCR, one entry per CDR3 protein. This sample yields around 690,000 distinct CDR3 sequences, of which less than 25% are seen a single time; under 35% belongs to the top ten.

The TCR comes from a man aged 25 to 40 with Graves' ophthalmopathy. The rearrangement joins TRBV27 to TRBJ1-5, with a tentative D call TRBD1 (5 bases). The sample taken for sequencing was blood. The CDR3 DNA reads TGTGCCAGCAGCTCCCAGGGTACGGGTCAGCCCCAGCATTTT. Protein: CASSSQGTGQPQHF.